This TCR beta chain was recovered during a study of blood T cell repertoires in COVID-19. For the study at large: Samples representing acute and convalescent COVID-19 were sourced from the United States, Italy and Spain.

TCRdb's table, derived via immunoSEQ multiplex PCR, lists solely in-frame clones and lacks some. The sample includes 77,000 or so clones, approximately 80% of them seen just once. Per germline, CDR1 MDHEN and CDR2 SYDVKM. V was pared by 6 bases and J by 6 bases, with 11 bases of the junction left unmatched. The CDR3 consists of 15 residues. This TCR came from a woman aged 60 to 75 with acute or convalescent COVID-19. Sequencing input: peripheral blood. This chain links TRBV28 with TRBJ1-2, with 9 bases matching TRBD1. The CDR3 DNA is TGTGCCAGCAGCCAGACCCGGGACAGGGTCAATGGCTACACCTTC. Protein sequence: CASSQTRDRVNGYTF.